This T cell receptor (beta chain) is from a study of blood T cell repertoires in COVID-19. In the study overall: PBMCs, B-cell-depleted T cells, or T cells were the source of the cDNA or gDNA that made up the material.

Germline V gene data show CDR1 as LGHNA and CDR2 as YNFKEQ. This CDR3 is 16 amino acids long. Between the trimmed V and J ends, which lost 5 bases and 5 bases, there was a span of 21 bases. TCRdb's table, derived via immunoSEQ multiplex PCR, lists solely in-frame clones and lacks some. The sample lists fewer than 200,000 clones; roughly 76% were seen once. Patients at the Seattle site were enrolled during active infection and followed longitudinally. The TCR was taken from a woman older than 75 with COVID-19, enrolled during active disease. Specimen: peripheral blood. This chain joins TRBV4-2 and TRBJ1-2; D may be TRBD1 (5 bases). The CDR3 coding sequence is TGTGCCAGCAGCTCTCAACTGAAAGACAGCTTTTATGGCTACACCTTC. It encodes CASSSQLKDSFYGYTF.